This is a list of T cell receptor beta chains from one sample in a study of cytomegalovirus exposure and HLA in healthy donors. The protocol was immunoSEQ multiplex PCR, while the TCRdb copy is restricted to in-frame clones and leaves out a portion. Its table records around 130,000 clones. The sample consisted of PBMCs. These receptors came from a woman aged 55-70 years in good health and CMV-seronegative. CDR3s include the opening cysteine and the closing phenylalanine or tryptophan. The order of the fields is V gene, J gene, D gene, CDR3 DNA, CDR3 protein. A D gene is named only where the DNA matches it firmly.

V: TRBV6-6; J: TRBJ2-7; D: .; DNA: TGTGCCAGCAGTCCTGACAGAGCCAGTGTGTACGAGCAGTACTTC; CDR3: CASSPDRASVYEQYF
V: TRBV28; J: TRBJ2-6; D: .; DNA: TGTGCCAGCAGGAGAGGATCCTACTCTGGGGCCAACGTCCTGACTTTC; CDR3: CASRRGSYSGANVLTF
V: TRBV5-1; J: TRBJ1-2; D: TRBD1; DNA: TGCGCCAGCAGCTTGGGGGGATCGGACAGGGTCTATGGCTACACCTTC; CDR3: CASSLGGSDRVYGYTF
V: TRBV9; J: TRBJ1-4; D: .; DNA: TGTGCCAGCAGCGTGAGGGTGGGTGAAAAACTGTTTTTT; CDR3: CASSVRVGEKLFF
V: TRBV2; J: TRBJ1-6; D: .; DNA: TGTGCCAGCAGTGAAGCTCAGAATAGGGGGGGCAAATTGGTTAATTCACCCCTCCACTTT; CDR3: CASSEAQNRGGKLVNSPLHF
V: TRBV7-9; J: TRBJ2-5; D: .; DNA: TGTGCCAGCAGCTACCAGGAGACCCAGTACTTC; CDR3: CASSYQETQYF
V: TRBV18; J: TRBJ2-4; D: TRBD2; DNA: TGTGCCAGCTCACCAAAGGCGACTAGCGGCGGCATGGGCATTCAGTACTTC; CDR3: CASSPKATSGGMGIQYF
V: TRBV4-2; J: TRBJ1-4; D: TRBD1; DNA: TGTGCCAGCAGCCAAGAGCCAGGGGGGGAAAAACTGTTTTTT; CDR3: CASSQEPGGEKLFF
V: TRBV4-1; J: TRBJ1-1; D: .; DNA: TGCGCCAGCAGCCAAGATCTAAGGGGCAGTGAAGCTTTCTTT; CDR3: CASSQDLRGSEAFF
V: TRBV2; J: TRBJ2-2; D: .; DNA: TGTGCCAGCAGTGAGAGATCGACAGCGAACACCGGGGAGCTGTTTTTT; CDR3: CASSERSTANTGELFF
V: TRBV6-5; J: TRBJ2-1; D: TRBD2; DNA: TGTGCCAGCAGTCGAATAGCGGGACCAGAGCAGTTCTTC; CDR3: CASSRIAGPEQFF
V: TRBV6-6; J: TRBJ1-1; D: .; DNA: TGTGCCAGCAGCCTAACCAGGGGAGACACTGAAGCTTTCTTT; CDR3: CASSLTRGDTEAFF
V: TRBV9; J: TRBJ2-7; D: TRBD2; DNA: TGTGCCAGCACCGTCGGGGGACTAGCGGGAAGAAACGAGCAGTACTTC; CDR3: CASTVGGLAGRNEQYF
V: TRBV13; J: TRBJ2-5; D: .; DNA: TGTGCCAGCAGCTTAGTTCTCGGGGGTGAAGAGACCCAGTACTTC; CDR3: CASSLVLGGEETQYF
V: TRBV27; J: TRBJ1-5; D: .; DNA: TGTGCCAGCAGCATATCTAACCAGCCCCAGCATTTT; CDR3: CASSISNQPQHF
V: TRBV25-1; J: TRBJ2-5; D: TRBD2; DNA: TGTGCCAGCAGTGAATTTGAGCGGGAGAAGTACTTC; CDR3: CASSEFEREKYF
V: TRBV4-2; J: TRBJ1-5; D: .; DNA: TGTGCCAGCAGCCAAGAATTGAGTCAGCCCCAGCATTTT; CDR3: CASSQELSQPQHF
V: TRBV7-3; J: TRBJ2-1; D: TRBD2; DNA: TGTGCCAGCAGCTGGGGAGCTAGCGGGTACAATGAGCAGTTCTTC; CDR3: CASSWGASGYNEQFF
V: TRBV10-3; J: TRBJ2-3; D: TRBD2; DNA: TGTGCCATCGCAGGTGGCGGGGGTAGCACAGATACGCAGTATTTT; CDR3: CAIAGGGGSTDTQYF
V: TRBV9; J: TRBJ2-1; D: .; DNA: TGTGCCAGCAGGCCATCGGGGAGCTCCTACAATGAGCAGTTCTTC; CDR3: CASRPSGSSYNEQFF
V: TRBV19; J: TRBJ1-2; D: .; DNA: TGTGCCAGTAGCGTACGGGAATTTGGTGGCTACACCTTC; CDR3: CASSVREFGGYTF
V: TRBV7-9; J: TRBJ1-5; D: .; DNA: TGTGCCAGCAGCCAAGGCGGGGGGCCGGGGCAGCCCCAGCATTTT; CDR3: CASSQGGGPGQPQHF
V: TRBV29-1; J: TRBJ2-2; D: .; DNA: TGCAGCGCCCGGGACACCGGGGAGCTGTTTTTT; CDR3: CSARDTGELFF
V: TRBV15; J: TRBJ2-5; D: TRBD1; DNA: TGTGCCACCAGCAGGAAGGCCCGGGACAGGACGTACTTC; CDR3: CATSRKARDRTYF
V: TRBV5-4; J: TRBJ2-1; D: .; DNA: TGTGCCAGCAGCTTGCCGGGACTCGGAAACAATGAGCAGTTCTTC; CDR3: CASSLPGLGNNEQFF
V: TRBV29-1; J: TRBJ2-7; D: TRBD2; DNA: TGCAGCATCGGACTAGCGGGAGTTTACGAGCAGTACTTC; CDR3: CSIGLAGVYEQYF
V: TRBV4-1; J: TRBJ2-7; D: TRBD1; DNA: TGCGCCAGCAGCCAAGATGGGACAGGCGATAATTTAACCTACGAGCAGTACTTC; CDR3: CASSQDGTGDNLTYEQYF
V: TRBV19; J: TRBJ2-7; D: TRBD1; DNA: TGTGCCAGTACCTCCGGGACAGGGGCCTCCTACGAGCAGTACTTC; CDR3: CASTSGTGASYEQYF
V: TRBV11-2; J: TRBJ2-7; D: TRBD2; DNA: TGTGCCAGCAGCCCGGGACTAGCGGGAGACTACGAGCAGTACTTC; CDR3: CASSPGLAGDYEQYF
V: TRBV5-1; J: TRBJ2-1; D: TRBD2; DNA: TGCGCCAGCAGCTTGTCTCTAGCGGGGCCTCAAATACACAATGAGCAGTTCTTC; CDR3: CASSLSLAGPQIHNEQFF
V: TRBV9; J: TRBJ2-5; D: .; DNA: TGTGCCAGCAGCGTATCACCTACAGCTAACCAAGAGACCCAGTACTTC; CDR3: CASSVSPTANQETQYF
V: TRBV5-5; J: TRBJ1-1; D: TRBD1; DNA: TGTGCCAGCAGCGGACAGGGGAGGGTGAACACTGAAGCTTTCTTT; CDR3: CASSGQGRVNTEAFF
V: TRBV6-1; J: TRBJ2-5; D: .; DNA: TGTGCCAGCAGTGAGTTATCGGGGACCCAGTACTTC; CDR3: CASSELSGTQYF
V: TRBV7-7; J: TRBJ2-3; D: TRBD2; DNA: TGTGCTAGCAGCCCGGGGGCGCGGGGGGGCACAGATACGCAGTATTTT; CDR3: CASSPGARGGTDTQYF
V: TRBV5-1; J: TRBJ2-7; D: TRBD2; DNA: TGCGCCAGCAGCCCAGGGACTAGCGGGGTTCTCGAGCAGTACTTC; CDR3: CASSPGTSGVLEQYF
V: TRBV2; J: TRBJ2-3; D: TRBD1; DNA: TGTGCCAGCGTCCGGGACAGGGGCACAGATACGCAGTATTTT; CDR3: CASVRDRGTDTQYF
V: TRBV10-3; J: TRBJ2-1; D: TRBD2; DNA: TGTGCCATCAGCCACATAGCGCGGGAGGAGGGCGGTGAGCAGTTCTTC; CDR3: CAISHIAREEGGEQFF
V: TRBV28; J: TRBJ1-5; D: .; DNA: TGTGCCAGCACTCCACCCCTGGGCTTCCTTAGCAATCAGCCCCAGCATTTT; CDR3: CASTPPLGFLSNQPQHF
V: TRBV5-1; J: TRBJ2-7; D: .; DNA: TGCGCCAGCAGGTGGGGAGGCGAGTACGAGCAGTACTTC; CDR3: CASRWGGEYEQYF
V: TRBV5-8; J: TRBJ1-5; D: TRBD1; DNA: TGTGCCAGCAGCTTGAGACAGGGTATGGTGTTGCGACCCCAGCATTTT; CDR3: CASSLRQGMVLRPQHF
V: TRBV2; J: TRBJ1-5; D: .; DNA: TGTGCCAGCAGGCAGGAAAGCAATCAGCCCCAGCATTTT; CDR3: CASRQESNQPQHF
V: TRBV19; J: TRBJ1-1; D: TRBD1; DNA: TGTGCCAGTAGCGACAGGGGCCACACTGAAGCTTTCTTT; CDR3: CASSDRGHTEAFF
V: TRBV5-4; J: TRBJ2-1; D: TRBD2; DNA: TGTGCCAGCAGCTTACAGGGAGCGGGAGGGCGCAATGAGCAGTTCTTC; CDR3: CASSLQGAGGRNEQFF
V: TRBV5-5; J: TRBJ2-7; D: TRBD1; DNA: TGTGCCAGCAGAGTGGCCGGGACAGGGATCTACGAGCAGTACTTC; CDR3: CASRVAGTGIYEQYF
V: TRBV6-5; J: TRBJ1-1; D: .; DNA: TGTGCCAGCCGCGGGGCGGGTGAAGCTTTCTTT; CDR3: CASRGAGEAFF
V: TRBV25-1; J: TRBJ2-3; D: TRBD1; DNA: TGTGCCAGCAGTGATCAAAACAGGGGGGTCACAGATACGCAGTATTTT; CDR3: CASSDQNRGVTDTQYF
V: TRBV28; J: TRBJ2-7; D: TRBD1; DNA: TGTGCCAGCAGGGGGGCAGGGACAGGGCAGTACGAGCAGTACTTC; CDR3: CASRGAGTGQYEQYF